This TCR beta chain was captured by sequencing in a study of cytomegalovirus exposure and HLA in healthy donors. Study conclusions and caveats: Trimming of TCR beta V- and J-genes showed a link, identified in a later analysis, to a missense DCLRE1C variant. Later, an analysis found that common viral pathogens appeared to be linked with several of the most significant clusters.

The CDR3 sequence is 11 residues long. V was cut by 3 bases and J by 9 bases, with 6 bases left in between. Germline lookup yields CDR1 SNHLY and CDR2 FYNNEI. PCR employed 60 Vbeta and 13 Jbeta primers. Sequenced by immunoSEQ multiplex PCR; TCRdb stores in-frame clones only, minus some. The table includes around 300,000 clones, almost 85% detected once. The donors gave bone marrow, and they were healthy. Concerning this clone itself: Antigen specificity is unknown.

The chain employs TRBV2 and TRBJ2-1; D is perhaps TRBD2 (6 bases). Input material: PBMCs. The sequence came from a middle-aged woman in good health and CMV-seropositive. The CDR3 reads CASSEGGEQFF. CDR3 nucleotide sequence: TGTGCCAGCAGTGAGGGGGGTGAGCAGTTCTTC.